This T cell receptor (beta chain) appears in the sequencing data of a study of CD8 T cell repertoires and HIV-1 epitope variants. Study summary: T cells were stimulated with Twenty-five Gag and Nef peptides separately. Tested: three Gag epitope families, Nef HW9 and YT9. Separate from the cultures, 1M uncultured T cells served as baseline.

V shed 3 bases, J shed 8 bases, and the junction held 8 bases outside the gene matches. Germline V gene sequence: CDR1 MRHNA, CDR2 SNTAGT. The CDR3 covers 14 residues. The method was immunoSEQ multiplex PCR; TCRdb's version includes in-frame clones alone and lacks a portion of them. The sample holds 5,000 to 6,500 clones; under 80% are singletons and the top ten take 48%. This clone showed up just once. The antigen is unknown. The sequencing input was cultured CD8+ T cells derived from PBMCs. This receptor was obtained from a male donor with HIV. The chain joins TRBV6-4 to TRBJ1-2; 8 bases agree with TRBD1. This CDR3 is CASSEVRQGTGYTF. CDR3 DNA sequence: TGTGCCAGCAGTGAAGTCCGACAGGGGACGGGCTACACCTTC.